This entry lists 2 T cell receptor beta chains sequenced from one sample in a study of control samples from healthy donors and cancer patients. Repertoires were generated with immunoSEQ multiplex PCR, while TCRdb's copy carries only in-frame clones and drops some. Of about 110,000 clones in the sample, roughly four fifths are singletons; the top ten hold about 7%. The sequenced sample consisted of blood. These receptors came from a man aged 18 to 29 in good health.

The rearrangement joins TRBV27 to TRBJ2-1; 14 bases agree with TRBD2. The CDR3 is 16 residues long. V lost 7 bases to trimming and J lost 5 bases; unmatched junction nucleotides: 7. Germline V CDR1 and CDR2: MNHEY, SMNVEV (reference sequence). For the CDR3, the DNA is TGTGCCAGCACGACAGGACTAGCGGGGGGCCACAATGAGCAGTTCTTC. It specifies CASTTGLAGGHNEQFF.

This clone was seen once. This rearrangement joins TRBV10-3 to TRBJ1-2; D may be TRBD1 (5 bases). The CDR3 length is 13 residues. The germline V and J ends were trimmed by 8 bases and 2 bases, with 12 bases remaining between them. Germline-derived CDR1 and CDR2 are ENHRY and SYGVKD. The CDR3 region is CAIQTGLNYGYTF. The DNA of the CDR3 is TGTGCCATCCAAACAGGATTGAACTATGGCTACACCTTC.